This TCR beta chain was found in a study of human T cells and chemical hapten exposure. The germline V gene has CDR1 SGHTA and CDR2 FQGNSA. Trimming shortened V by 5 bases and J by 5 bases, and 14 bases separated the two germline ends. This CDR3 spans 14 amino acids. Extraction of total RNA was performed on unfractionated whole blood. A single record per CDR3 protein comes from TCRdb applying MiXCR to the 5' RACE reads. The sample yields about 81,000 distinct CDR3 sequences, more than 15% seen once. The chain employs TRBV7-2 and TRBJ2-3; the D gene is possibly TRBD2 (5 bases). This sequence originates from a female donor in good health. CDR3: CASSRGPGKDTQYF. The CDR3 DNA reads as TGTGCCAGCAGCCGCGGACCGGGGAAAGATACGCAGTATTTT.